The 26 T cell receptor beta chains in this list originate from one sample, sequenced in a study of T cell repertoires in cytomegalovirus infection. TCRdb re-derived calls from the reads in MiXCR, one entry per CDR3 protein. The table shows 380,000 or so distinct CDR3 sequences, with about 35% occurring only once. Antigens for these TCRs are unknown. The starting material was cultured PBMCs, obtained from culture after CMV antigen stimulation. The receptors stem from a human donor in good health (CMV status not recorded). Some clones in this sample may be carry-over from other donors' samples.

V is TRBV27 and J is TRBJ2-3, with a tentative D call TRBD2 (6 bases). V shed 8 bases and J shed 4 bases, with 13 bases lying between them. The CDR3 has 13 amino acids. Germline loops: CDR1 MNHEY, CDR2 SMNVEV (reference sequence). This chain's CDR3 is CASRPAGPDTQYF. The CDR3 bases are TGTGCCAGCCGGCCAGCGGGTCCAGATACGCAGTATTTT.

This clonotype has a handful of counts. V is TRBV19 and J is TRBJ2-2, with 11 positions matching TRBD1. Germline V CDR1 and CDR2: LNHDA, SQIVND (reference sequence). CDR3 length: 16 residues. Trimming at V came to 5 bases and at J to 4 bases, leaving 6 bases not matched to a gene. The DNA of the CDR3 is TGTGCCAGTAGTGCCGGACAGGGGGCGGTCACCGGGGAGCTGTTTTTT. Protein sequence: CASSAGQGAVTGELFF.

This clonotype was picked up a small number of times. The chain combines TRBV20-1 with TRBJ2-4; 12 bases map to TRBD2. The CDR3 extends over 18 amino acids. Germline V lookup: CDR1 DFQATT, CDR2 SNEGSKA (reference sequence). After removal of 3 bases from V and 1 base from J, the junction contained 10 bases not matched to a gene. The CDR3: CSARETSGSRTAKNIQYF. The CDR3 DNA is TGCAGTGCTAGGGAGACTAGCGGGAGCAGGACGGCCAAAAACATTCAGTACTTC.

The V gene is TRBV7-9, the J gene TRBJ2-1, with D tentatively TRBD1 or TRBD2 (5 bases each). The CDR3 consists of 19 residues. Per the germline V gene, CDR1 is SEHNR and CDR2 is FQNEAQ (reference sequence). Trimming took off 1 base at V and 6 bases at J, with 25 bases between the two ends. The CDR3 spells CASSLENPIWGTGLNEQFF. The CDR3 DNA reads TGTGCCAGCAGCTTAGAGAATCCGATATGGGGGACCGGACTCAATGAGCAGTTCTTC.

The chain couples TRBV12-3 or TRBV12-4 to TRBJ2-2; D may be TRBD2 (6 bases). This CDR3 spans 14 amino acids. V lost 6 bases and J 0 bases, leaving 8 bases between the germline ends. The CDR3 sequence is CASRWEANTGELFF. DNA for the CDR3: TGTGCCAGCAGGTGGGAGGCGAACACCGGGGAGCTGTTTTTT.

This clonotype turned up a few times. The rearrangement joins TRBV7-3 to TRBJ2-5; D is possibly TRBD1 (6 bases). This CDR3 contains 14 residues. CDR1 and CDR2 from the germline V gene are SGHTA and FQGTGA. Trimming took 5 bases from V and 3 from J, leaving 13 bases between them. The CDR3 DNA sequence: TGTGCCAGCAGCCCACGGACAGCCGAAGAGACCCAGTACTTC. Amino acids: CASSPRTAEETQYF.

This chain joins TRBV6-5 and TRBJ2-1; D remains unclear. CDR1 MNHEY and CDR2 SVGAGI come from the germline V gene. The CDR3 extends over 13 amino acids. Trimming cost V 6 bases and J 9 bases, with 15 bases left between them. For the CDR3, the DNA is TGTGCCAGCAGAGAGACAAAGGGCAGTGAGCAGTTCTTC. Its protein is CASRETKGSEQFF.

The chain employs TRBV28 and TRBJ1-1, with a tentative D call TRBD1 (6 bases). The CDR3 sequence is 14 residues long. V lost 6 bases and J lost 7, with 18 bases in between. CDR1 and CDR2 (germline): MDHEN, SYDVKM. The CDR3 spells CASRVGQGIDEAFF. The CDR3 region has the DNA TGTGCCAGCAGAGTTGGGCAGGGGATCGATGAAGCTTTCTTT. The full variable domain, completed using reference TRBV28 and TRBJ1-1, is DVKVTQSSRYLVKRTGEKVFLECVQDMDHENMFWYRQDPGLGLRLIYFSYDVKMKEKGDIPEGYSVSREKKERFSLILESASTNQTSMYLCASRVGQGIDEAFFGQGTRLTVV.

This clonotype was counted between two and nine times. The chain joins TRBV19 to TRBJ2-1, with 8 bases identical to TRBD1. This CDR3 contains 16 residues. Germline CDR1 reads LNHDA; CDR2 reads SQIVND (reference sequence). Unmatched junction bases numbered 9, after V lost 4 bases and J lost 4 bases. This chain's CDR3 is CASSTFRDRYYNEQFF. DNA for the CDR3: TGTGCCAGTAGTACTTTCCGGGACAGGTATTACAATGAGCAGTTCTTC. Full variable domain (remainder filled in from reference TRBV19 and TRBJ2-1): DGGITQSPKYLFRKEGQNVTLSCEQNLNHDAMYWYRQDPGQGLRLIYYSQIVNDFQKGDIAEGYSVSREKKESFPLTVTSAQKNPTAFYLCASSTFRDRYYNEQFFGPGTRLTVL.

The chain couples TRBV4-3 to TRBJ1-2, with D maybe TRBD1 (5 bases). V lost 3 bases and J 8 bases, leaving 19 bases between the germline ends. The CDR3 runs 15 residues. Germline CDR1 reads LGHNA; CDR2 reads YSLEER. DNA of the CDR3: TGCGCCAGCAGCCAGGATACTACCCTTTGGGGGGGCTACACCTTC. The encoded protein is CASSQDTTLWGGYTF.

The chain is built from TRBV27 and TRBJ2-4; the match to TRBD2 covers 9 bases. The V segment lost 9 bases and the J segment 9 bases; nucleotides outside the gene matches: 15. The CDR3 loop spans 15 amino acids. Germline-derived CDR1 and CDR2 are MNHEY and SMNVEV (reference sequence). The CDR3 DNA reads as TGTGCCAGGTTTCCGGGGACTAGCAACCCCGCCATTCAGTACTTC. Translated: CARFPGTSNPAIQYF.

The chain links TRBV11-2 to TRBJ2-7; 9 positions agree with TRBD1. Trimming at V came to 0 bases and at J to 3 bases, leaving 3 bases not matched to a gene. The germline CDR1 and CDR2 sequences are SGHAT and FQNNGV. This CDR3 is 15 amino acids long. CDR3 amino acids: CASSLETGGFYEQYV. The DNA for the CDR3 is TGTGCCAGCAGCTTAGAGACAGGGGGGTTCTACGAGCAGTACGTC.

The chain is built from TRBV7-2 and TRBJ2-3; TRBD2 agrees at 7 bases. The CDR3 is 12 residues long. V dropped 5 bases and J dropped 8; count of bases not matched to a gene: 4. Germline assignment: CDR1 SGHTA and CDR2 FQGNSA. The CDR3 DNA reads as TGTGCCAGCAGCCTCGGACTAGTTACGCAGTATTTT. Its translation is CASSLGLVTQYF.

The chain carries TRBV7-3 and TRBJ2-3; D is ambiguous. The germline V and J ends were trimmed by 2 bases and 5 bases, with 14 bases remaining between them. The CDR3 runs 15 residues. Germline-derived CDR1 and CDR2 are SGHTA and FQGTGA. The CDR3 region has the DNA TGTGCCAGCAGCTTATGGGCGGAGATGGGAGATACGCAGTATTTT. Its protein product is CASSLWAEMGDTQYF. Combining the CDR3 with reference TRBV7-3 and TRBJ2-3 gives the whole variable domain GAGVSQTPSNKVTEKGKYVELRCDPISGHTALYWYRQSLGQGPEFLIYFQGTGAADDSGLPNDRFFAVRPEGSVSTLKIQRTERGDSAVYLCASSLWAEMGDTQYFGPGTRLTVL.

This clonotype was found a few times. V usage is TRBV2 and J usage is TRBJ2-1; 11 positions agree with TRBD2. CDR3 length: 15 residues. The V and J ends lost 3 bases and 9 bases, in that order; junction bases with no gene match: 7. The germline V gene encodes CDR1 SNHLY and CDR2 FYNNEI. CDR3 nucleotides: TGTGCCAGCAGTGAGAGACTAGCGGGAAGCACTGAGCAGTTCTTC. Translated, it gives CASSERLAGSTEQFF.

This clonotype was detected ten times or more. The CDR3 bases are TGTGCCAGCAGCTTAGTTGCTAGCTCCTACGAGCAGTACTTC. The encoded protein is CASSLVASSYEQYF. This chain links TRBV7-2 with TRBJ2-7; D remains unclear. Germline-derived CDR1 and CDR2 are SGHTA and FQGNSA. This CDR3 comprises 14 residues. Trimming pared 1 base from V and 0 bases from J, leaving 7 bases between.

The V gene is TRBV11-3, the J gene TRBJ1-1; D may be TRBD1 (5 bases). V was shortened by 3 bases and J by 4 bases, with 12 bases between the two germline ends. The CDR3 sequence is 14 residues long. CDR1 is SGHNT, CDR2 YENEEA, per germline. The CDR3 DNA is TGTGCCAGCAGCTTTGGGGGAAGAGGCACTGAAGCTTTCTTT. As protein: CASSFGGRGTEAFF. Supplemented by reference TRBV11-3 and TRBJ1-1, the full variable domain reads EAGVVQSPRYKIIEKKQPVAFWCNPISGHNTLYWYLQNLGQGPELLIRYENEEAVDDSQLPKDRFSAERLKGVDSTLKIQPAELGDSAVYLCASSFGGRGTEAFFGQGTRLTVV.

This clonotype was found many times. The chain combines TRBV7-9 with TRBJ1-2, with D unclear. This CDR3 spans 13 amino acids. Between the trimmed V and J ends, which lost 1 base and 3 bases, there was a span of 6 bases. Germline V CDR1 and CDR2: SEHNR, FQNEAQ (reference sequence). The CDR3: CASSLEADYGYTF. The CDR3 coding sequence is TGTGCCAGCAGCTTAGAGGCAGACTATGGCTACACCTTC. Based on the CDR3 plus reference TRBV7-9 and TRBJ1-2, the full variable domain is DTGVSQNPRHKITKRGQNVTFRCDPISEHNRLYWYRQTLGQGPEFLTYFQNEAQLEKSRLLSDRFSAERPKGSFSTLEIQRTEQGDSAMYLCASSLEADYGYTFGSGTRLTVV.

In its sample, this clonotype was seen a few times. The chain combines TRBV28 with TRBJ2-7; maybe TRBD1 (5 bases). This CDR3 region has 12 residues. Trimming stripped 3 bases from V and 4 bases from J, with 7 bases between. The germline V gene encodes CDR1 MDHEN and CDR2 SYDVKM. In nucleotides, the CDR3 is TGTGCCAGCAGTTTCCAGGGTTACGAGCAGTACGTC. Translation gives CASSFQGYEQYV.

The chain couples TRBV4-1 to TRBJ2-5; the D gene is possibly TRBD2 (6 bases). Per germline, CDR1 MGHRA and CDR2 YSYEKL. The V and J ends lost 1 base and 1 base respectively, with 10 bases between them. The CDR3 contains 15 residues. CDR3 region: CASSQGGGPQETQYF. The CDR3 DNA reads as TGCGCCAGCAGCCAAGGAGGAGGGCCCCAAGAGACCCAGTACTTC.

This clonotype was detected only a few times. The chain couples TRBV6-1 to TRBJ2-7; D gene unclear. The CDR3 covers 12 residues. V lost 6 bases, J lost 3 bases, and 9 bases lay in between. Germline CDR1 is MNHNS and CDR2 is SASEGT. The CDR3 sequence: CASRAPNYEQYV. As DNA, the CDR3 is TGTGCCAGCAGAGCCCCTAACTACGAGCAGTACGTC.

This clonotype came up a few times. This rearrangement joins TRBV7-9 to TRBJ2-7; D gene ambiguous. V lost 3 bases and J lost 7, with 10 bases in between. Germline CDR1 is SEHNR and CDR2 is FQNEAQ (reference sequence). CDR3 length: 12 residues. CDR3 nucleotide sequence: TGTGCCAGCAGCTTCCCTATAGGGGAGCAGTACGTC. The encoded protein is CASSFPIGEQYV.

This sequence joins TRBV24-1 and TRBJ1-1; D uncertain. This CDR3 is 13 amino acids long. The germline gives CDR1 KGHDR, CDR2 SFDVKD. Trimming removed 7 bases at V and 4 bases at J, with 12 bases between. The DNA for the CDR3 is TGTGCCACCAGGATGGGGTATGGCACTGAAGCTTTCTTT. Translating gives CATRMGYGTEAFF.

Ten or more counts support this clonotype. The chain employs TRBV7-2 and TRBJ1-2; TRBD1 agrees at 9 bases. The germline V gene has CDR1 SGHTA and CDR2 FQGNSA. This CDR3 has 14 amino acids. V shed 5 bases, J shed 7 bases, and the junction held 8 bases outside the gene matches. CDR3 loop: CASSNRQGGTGYTF. The CDR3 DNA sequence: TGTGCCAGCAGCAACCGACAGGGGGGGACTGGCTACACCTTC.

This clonotype was detected a few times. The V and J genes are TRBV7-2 and TRBJ2-2; TRBD1 matches at 7 bases. The junction had 2 bases not matched to a gene; V was cut back by 3 bases and J by 7 bases. The CDR3 spans 13 residues. Germline assignment: CDR1 SGHTA and CDR2 FQGNSA. CDR3 nucleotide sequence: TGTGCCAGCAGCTTGGGACAGCACGGGGAGCTGTTTTTT. Translated, it gives CASSLGQHGELFF.

The V call is TRBV9, the J call TRBJ1-3; perhaps TRBD1 as D (5 bases). CDR3 length: 14 residues. V was shortened by 1 base and J by 3 bases, with 8 bases between the two germline ends. CDR1 SGDLS and CDR2 YYNGEE come from the germline V gene. The CDR3 loop reads CASSVQGHGNTIYF. The CDR3 DNA reads as TGTGCCAGCAGCGTACAGGGCCATGGAAACACCATATATTTT.